Below, 23 T cell receptor beta chains from the same sample are listed, as sequenced in a study of cytomegalovirus exposure and HLA in healthy donors. In the PCR, 60 Vbeta and 13 Jbeta primers were used. Produced via immunoSEQ multiplex PCR; TCRdb's table is partial and in-frame only. The sample includes over 150,000 clones, 70% to 85% of them seen just once. Sequenced sample: PBMCs. The receptor set was obtained from a young man in good health and CMV-seronegative.

This clone was detected a few times. The chain uses TRBV10-2 and TRBJ2-1, with 12 bases matching TRBD2. Losses at the gene ends were 4 bases for V and 7 bases for J; bases not matched to a gene: 11. The CDR3 consists of 17 residues. CDR1 is WSHSY, CDR2 SAAADI, per germline. CDR3 bases: TGCGCCAGCAGTGTGCTAGCGGGAGGGATGGCGTGGAATGAGCAGTTCTTC. This sequence encodes CASSVLAGGMAWNEQFF.

The chain uses TRBV6-5 and TRBJ2-4, with D perhaps matching TRBD1 (6 bases). The V gene's germline CDR1 is MNHEY and CDR2 SVGAGI. Trimming took off 5 bases at V and 6 bases at J, with 17 bases between the two ends. This CDR3 is 15 amino acids long. The CDR3, as DNA: TGTGCCAGCAGTCAAACCCAGGAAGGGGGAAACATTCAGTACTTC. Protein sequence: CASSQTQEGGNIQYF.

The V and J genes are TRBV29-1 and TRBJ1-1, with a tentative D call TRBD1 (5 bases). Germline assignment: CDR1 SQVTM and CDR2 ANQGSEA. This CDR3 comprises 12 residues. V was clipped by 4 bases and J by 4 bases, with 10 bases between them. CDR3 residues: CSVVGGTTEAFF. CDR3 bases: TGCAGCGTTGTTGGAGGGACCACTGAAGCTTTCTTT.

CDR3 in DNA: TGTGCCATCAGCGAGGTCCCGGGACTAGCGGGAGGGCCTAGAGATACGCAGTATTTT. Translated, it gives CAISEVPGLAGGPRDTQYF. V usage is TRBV10-3 and J usage is TRBJ2-3; 16 bases agree with TRBD2. V dropped 6 bases and J dropped 5; count of bases not matched to a gene: 14. Germline V gene data show CDR1 as ENHRY and CDR2 as SYGVKD. CDR3 length equals 19 residues.

This clone was counted only a few times. The rearrangement joins TRBV5-4 to TRBJ1-1; 7 bases are shared with TRBD1. Losses at the gene ends were 4 bases for V and 1 base for J; bases not matched to a gene: 10. Germline V gene data show CDR1 as SGHNT and CDR2 as YYREEE (reference sequence). The CDR3 spans 16 residues. Written as DNA, the CDR3 is TGTGCCAGCAGCCGCCCTCAGGGGGAGAGGAACACTGAAGCTTTCTTT. Protein: CASSRPQGERNTEAFF.

The chain uses TRBV29-1 and TRBJ2-7, with D tentatively TRBD2 (5 bases). The CDR3 consists of 12 residues. Trimming shortened V by 7 bases and J by 4 bases, and 14 bases separated the two germline ends. CDR1 and CDR2 from the germline V gene are SQVTM and ANQGSEA. The CDR3 DNA follows: TGCAGCGCAGCCCGGGGTGGGTACGAGCAGTACTTC. This codes for CSAARGGYEQYF.

The V call is TRBV5-1, the J call TRBJ2-2; D is possibly TRBD1 (5 bases). The CDR3 runs 14 residues. Germline V gene data show CDR1 as SGHRS and CDR2 as YFSETQ. The V gene lost 3 bases and the J gene lost 6 bases, with 12 bases spanning the gap. The CDR3 is CASSSGSEAGELFF. The CDR3 bases are TGCGCCAGCAGCTCAGGGTCTGAGGCCGGGGAGCTGTTTTTT.

The CDR3 spells CASSSAADTQYF. In nucleotides, the CDR3 is TGTGCCAGCAGTTCCGCGGCGGATACGCAGTATTTT. The chain uses TRBV6-5 and TRBJ2-3; D uncertain. Germline V lookup: CDR1 MNHEY, CDR2 SVGAGI. This CDR3 region has 12 residues. The V end lost 4 bases, the J end lost 6 bases, and 8 bases lay between the germline ends.

The chain recombines TRBV21-1 with TRBJ2-7; TRBD2 was called by the table and not checked on the DNA. TRBV21-1 counts as a pseudogene. The CDR3 has 14 amino acids. Written as DNA, the CDR3 is TGTGCCAGCAGATTAGCGGGACCGGGGAGCGAGCAGTACTTC. Translating it yields CASRLAGPGSEQYF.

This clone was counted at least ten times. V usage is TRBV28 and J usage is TRBJ2-5; 8 bases agree with TRBD1. Germline V gene data show CDR1 as MDHEN and CDR2 as SYDVKM. Germline trimming cut 7 bases from V and 5 bases from J; bases unmatched to any gene: 15. The CDR3 has 16 residues. This chain's CDR3 is CASTSTGVKVGETQYF. CDR3 bases: TGTGCCAGCACCTCGACAGGGGTGAAGGTAGGGGAGACCCAGTACTTC.

This clone was recorded a few times. The V gene is TRBV18, the J gene TRBJ2-7; no reliable D call. This CDR3 is built from 12 residues. CDR1 is KGHSH and CDR2 is LQKENI in the germline V gene. The V end lost 2 bases, the J end lost 6 bases, and 8 bases lay between the germline ends. The CDR3 loop is CASSPRRLEQYF. The CDR3 DNA reads as TGTGCCAGCTCACCAAGGAGACTCGAGCAGTACTTC.

The CDR3 protein is CASSLGYRGTNEKLFF. The CDR3 DNA is TGTGCCAGCAGCTTAGGGTACAGGGGAACTAATGAAAAACTGTTTTTT. The rearrangement joins TRBV11-2 to TRBJ1-4; 7 positions match TRBD1. The CDR3 covers 16 residues. Trimming cost V 1 base and J 1 base; bases outside gene matches: 3. Germline-derived CDR1 and CDR2 are SGHAT and FQNNGV.

The rearrangement joins TRBV10-1 to TRBJ2-2, with unresolved D. In germline, CDR1 is WNHNN, CDR2 SYGVQD (reference sequence). This CDR3 contains 13 residues. V lost 2 bases and J 4 bases, leaving 5 bases between the germline ends. Here the CDR3 reads CASSERGTGELFF. In DNA, the CDR3 is TGCGCCAGCAGTGAGAGAGGCACCGGGGAGCTGTTTTTT.

This clone showed up just once. The chain has TRBV7-8 and TRBJ2-3; TRBD1 matches 7 bases. The CDR3 is 14 amino acids. Germline-derived CDR1 and CDR2 are SGHVS and FQNEAQ. The trim removed 0 bases at V and 3 bases at J, leaving 0 bases unmatched. The DNA for the CDR3 is TGTGCCAGCAGCTTAGCGGGACAGACAGATACGCAGTATTTT. Protein sequence: CASSLAGQTDTQYF.

This clone occurred once. The chain couples TRBV12-5 to TRBJ1-1, with a possible D match to TRBD1 (6 bases). Germline V gene lookup returns CDR1 LGHNT and CDR2 FRNRAP. This CDR3 has 15 residues. V was cut by 6 bases and J by 3 bases, with 17 bases left in between. Here the CDR3 DNA reads TGTGCTAGTGGCCGAGGGGGGGCGCGGGACACTGAAGCTTTCTTT. This codes for CASGRGGARDTEAFF.

The V and J genes are TRBV11-2 and TRBJ2-5; 11 bases agree with TRBD1. The J call may be incorrect, as the DNA end agrees better with TRBJ2-7. This CDR3 spans 17 amino acids. Germline V gene lookup returns CDR1 SGHAT and CDR2 FQNNGV. The CDR3 loop reads CASSRLNRDRGFNEQYF. CDR3 in DNA: TGTGCCAGCAGCAGACTAAACCGGGACAGGGGGTTCAACGAGCAGTACTTC.

The chain uses TRBV13 and TRBJ2-7; 7 bases are a match to TRBD2. Germline V lookup: CDR1 PRHDT, CDR2 FYEKMQ (reference sequence). This CDR3 region has 17 residues. Trimming cost V 5 bases and J 0 bases; bases outside gene matches: 13. The CDR3 spells CASSALGGILSSYEQYF. The CDR3 DNA reads as TGTGCCAGCAGCGCGCTCGGGGGGATTTTAAGCTCCTACGAGCAGTACTTC.

This chain links TRBV6-1 with TRBJ2-7; 7 bases fit TRBD1. This CDR3 spans 14 amino acids. Trimming took 6 bases from V and 2 from J; bases not matched to a gene: 7. The germline V gene encodes CDR1 MNHNS and CDR2 SASEGT. CDR3 nucleotide sequence: TGTGCCAGCAGCCACCGGGACAGTACCTACGAGCAGTACTTC. This encodes CASSHRDSTYEQYF.

A word on this clone: Different DNA sequences within this sample yield the same CDR3. V usage is TRBV10-1 and J usage is TRBJ2-7; possible D gene TRBD2, 5 bases. The V end was cut by 1 base, the J end by 6 bases, with 10 bases between. The length of the CDR3 is 13 residues. Germline V gives CDR1 WNHNN, CDR2 SYGVQD (reference sequence). This chain's CDR3 is CASSEFSGSEQYF. Written as DNA, the CDR3 is TGCGCCAGCAGTGAGTTTTCGGGGTCCGAGCAGTACTTC.

The chain employs TRBV18 and TRBJ1-2; 7 nucleotides agree with TRBD1. The CDR3 loop spans 14 amino acids. V shed 6 bases and J 6 bases; nucleotides not matched to a gene: 10. The V gene's germline CDR1 is KGHSH and CDR2 LQKENI. CDR3 region: CASSGTDLVNGYTF. Here the CDR3 DNA reads TGTGCCAGCTCTGGGACAGATTTAGTGAATGGCTACACCTTC.

The chain is built from TRBV11-3 and TRBJ1-3; 7 nucleotides agree with TRBD1. The junction had 3 bases not matched to a gene; V was cut back by 3 bases and J by 1 base. Germline loops: CDR1 SGHNT, CDR2 YENEEA. There are 15 residues in the CDR3. CDR3 DNA sequence: TGTGCCAGCAGCTTCCTACAGGGGTCTGGAAACACCATATATTTT. Translating it yields CASSFLQGSGNTIYF. Filled out from reference TRBV11-3 and TRBJ1-3, the complete variable domain reads EAGVVQSPRYKIIEKKQPVAFWCNPISGHNTLYWYLQNLGQGPELLIRYENEEAVDDSQLPKDRFSAERLKGVDSTLKIQPAELGDSAVYLCASSFLQGSGNTIYFGEGSWLTVV.

J is TRBJ1-2 and V is TRBV29-1; 10 nucleotides line up with TRBD1. This CDR3 is built from 11 residues. The germline gives CDR1 SQVTM, CDR2 ANQGSEA. V lost 7 bases, J lost 10 bases, and 6 bases stayed unmatched. CDR3 sequence: CSAEGQGSYTF. In DNA form, the CDR3 reads TGCAGCGCCGAGGGACAGGGGTCCTACACCTTC.

The table lists this clone with a count of one. The V and J genes are TRBV28 and TRBJ2-7; the D gene is possibly TRBD2 (5 bases). The CDR3 is made up of 12 amino acids. The germline gives CDR1 MDHEN, CDR2 SYDVKM. The V end lost 5 bases, the J end lost 3 bases, and 8 bases lay between the germline ends. The CDR3 loop reads CASSTSNYEQYF. For the CDR3, the DNA is TGTGCCAGCAGTACTAGTAACTACGAGCAGTACTTC.